A selection of T cell receptor beta chains follows, all from one sample in a study of Tregs in tolerant kidney transplant recipients. The table came from immunoSEQ multiplex PCR; TCRdb's copy has only in-frame clones and leaves some out. The data hold 80,000 or so clones, with 91% observed a single time. The sequenced sample was CD4+ T cells from blood (PBMCs), obtained 24 months after the transplant. All receptors come from a human patient who received a combined kidney and bone marrow transplant. The graft donor may be the source of some T cells. CDR3s include the opening cysteine and the closing phenylalanine or tryptophan. D genes are given only for firm matches. The size field is filled for only some rows; it gives once, few, many or a size class.

v_call	j_call	clone_size	d_call	cdr3_nt	cdr3_aa
TRBV7-3	TRBJ2-5	-	-	TGTGCCAGCAGTGGGGGGAAACAAGAGACCCAGTACTTC	CASSGGKQETQYF
TRBV7-2	TRBJ2-1	-	TRBD2	TGTGCCAGCAGCTTACGGCTAGCGGACCTCTACAATGAGCAGTTCTTC	CASSLRLADLYNEQFF
TRBV10-3	TRBJ1-5	-	TRBD1	TGTGCCATCAGTGAGAGACCTGGGCGGGACAGGGATCAGCCCCAGCATTTT	CAISERPGRDRDQPQHF
TRBV5-3	TRBJ2-1	-	-	TGTGCCAGAAGCTTGGGGGGCCCTATCAATGAGCAGTTCTTC	CARSLGGPINEQFF
TRBV5-1	TRBJ2-3	-	TRBD1	TGCGCCAGCAGCCCTTCCGGGACAGGGCCCCCAGATACGCAGTATTTT	CASSPSGTGPPDTQYF
TRBV7-3	TRBJ2-2	-	TRBD1	TGTGCCAGCAGCTCCGAGAGGACAGGGAAAACCGGGGAGCTGTTTTTT	CASSSERTGKTGELFF
TRBV6-4	TRBJ2-7	-	TRBD2	TGTGCCAGCAGGGGGACTAGCGGCGAGCAGTACTTC	CASRGTSGEQYF
TRBV6-1	TRBJ2-7	-	TRBD2	TGTGCCAGCAGTCTTCTAGCGGGAGTGGGCGAGCAGTACTTC	CASSLLAGVGEQYF
TRBV7-8	TRBJ2-7	-	TRBD2	TGTGCCAGCAGCCCCGGGACTAGCGGGAGTATAATCTACGAGCAGTACTTC	CASSPGTSGSIIYEQYF
TRBV18	TRBJ1-3	few	-	TGTGCCAGCTCACCATCGACAGGCCACTCTGGAAACACCATATATTTT	CASSPSTGHSGNTIYF
TRBV4-1	TRBJ2-2	-	-	TGCGCCAGCAGACCACGACAGTTGACTCAGAACACCGGGGAGCTGTTTTTT	CASRPRQLTQNTGELFF
TRBV5-1	TRBJ2-1	-	TRBD1	TGCGCCAGCAGCTCGGGACAGGGTGGTAATGAGCAGTTCTTC	CASSSGQGGNEQFF
TRBV11-3	TRBJ1-1	-	-	TGTGCCAGCAGCTTAGACCACGGGGGAAGCACTGAAGCTTTCTTT	CASSLDHGGSTEAFF
TRBV6-6	TRBJ1-1	-	-	TGTGCCAGCAGTGGGGGGGTGGGATTGGGGAACACTGAAGCTTTCTTT	CASSGGVGLGNTEAFF
TRBV5-1	TRBJ1-4	-	TRBD1	TGCGCCAGCAGCCCCAGGACAGGGCAGGGAGAAAAACTGTTTTTT	CASSPRTGQGEKLFF
TRBV5-5	TRBJ1-4	once	-	TGTGCCAGCAGCCTGTCGGGGGTCCACATGGGGCAAAAACTGTTTTTT	CASSLSGVHMGQKLFF
TRBV5-5	TRBJ1-3	-	TRBD1	TGTGCCAGCAGCTCTGCGGGACAGGGATTTGGAAACACCATATATTTT	CASSSAGQGFGNTIYF
TRBV7-3	TRBJ2-3	-	TRBD2	TGTGCCAGCAGCCTAGCGGGGGACACAGATACGCAGTATTTT	CASSLAGDTDTQYF
TRBV19	TRBJ1-4	-	-	TGTGCCAGTAGCCAGAAAGACAGTGTCGTAATACGAAAACTGTTTTTT	CASSQKDSVVIRKLFF
TRBV6-6	TRBJ2-3	-	-	TGTGCCAGCAGTTACGACAGCAGCACAGATACGCAGTATTTT	CASSYDSSTDTQYF
TRBV14	TRBJ2-5	-	-	TGTGCCAGCAGTATCTATCCCGGGACCCAGTACTTC	CASSIYPGTQYF
TRBV4-2	TRBJ2-5	-	-	TGTGCCAGCAGCCGCAGCGGATACAAAGAAGAGACCCAGTACTTC	CASSRSGYKEETQYF
TRBV30	TRBJ1-5	-	-	TGTGCCTGGAGTGGCGGGGGGGGTGTGTTAAGCAATCAGCCCCAGCATTTT	CAWSGGGGVLSNQPQHF
TRBV19	TRBJ2-7	few	-	TGTGCCACTGCGACAGTACCCTACGAGCAGTACTTC	CATATVPYEQYF
TRBV6-1	TRBJ2-7	-	-	TGTGCCAGCAGTGAACCCCGGGGGGCCCTTCACGAGCAGTACTTC	CASSEPRGALHEQYF
TRBV6-5	TRBJ1-1	-	-	TGTGCCAGCACATGGAGCAGGGTGAACACTGAAGCTTTCTTT	CASTWSRVNTEAFF
TRBV5-1	TRBJ2-4	-	TRBD2	TGCGCCAGCAGCGGTGGACTAGCGGAAGCCAAAAACATTCAGTACTTC	CASSGGLAEAKNIQYF
TRBV5-4	TRBJ2-7	-	TRBD1	TGTGCCAGCAGCAGGACAGGGGGCTCCTACGAGCAGTACTTC	CASSRTGGSYEQYF
TRBV15	TRBJ1-2	-	-	TGTGCCACCAGTCCCAGGGGACCTCCTTATGGCTACACCTTC	CATSPRGPPYGYTF
TRBV2	TRBJ2-5	-	TRBD1	TGTGCCAGCAGTGAACGGCCCCGGGACAGACAAGAGACCCAGTACTTC	CASSERPRDRQETQYF
TRBV19	TRBJ2-2	-	-	TGTGCCAGTAGTATCGGGACATCGTACACCGGGGAGCTGTTTTTT	CASSIGTSYTGELFF
TRBV11-1	TRBJ2-7	-	TRBD1	TGTGCCAGCAGCTTGGACAGGCGCTACGAGCAGTACTTC	CASSLDRRYEQYF
TRBV6-6	TRBJ2-7	once	-	TGTGCCAGCAGTGCGAAGACAGCTACAAACGGGTACGAGCAGTACTTC	CASSAKTATNGYEQYF
TRBV6-6	TRBJ2-6	-	-	TGTGCCAGCAGTTATAGAGGCAACGTCCTGACTTTC	CASSYRGNVLTF
TRBV4-3	TRBJ2-3	-	TRBD2	TGCGCCAGCAGCCAAGGGGCTAGCGGGTATGGGGATACGCAGTATTTT	CASSQGASGYGDTQYF